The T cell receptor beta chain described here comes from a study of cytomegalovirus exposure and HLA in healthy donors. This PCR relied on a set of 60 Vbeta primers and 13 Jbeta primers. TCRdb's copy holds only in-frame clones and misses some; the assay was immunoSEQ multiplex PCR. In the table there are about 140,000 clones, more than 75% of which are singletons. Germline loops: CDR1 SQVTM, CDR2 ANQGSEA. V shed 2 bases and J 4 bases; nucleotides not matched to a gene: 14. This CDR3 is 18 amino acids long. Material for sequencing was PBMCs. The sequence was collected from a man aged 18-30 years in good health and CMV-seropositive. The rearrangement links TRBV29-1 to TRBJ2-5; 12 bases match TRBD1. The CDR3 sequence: CSVEIFQGTGGFRETQYF. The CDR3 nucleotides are TGCAGCGTTGAAATATTCCAAGGGACAGGGGGCTTTCGAGAGACCCAGTACTTC.